A selection of T cell receptor beta chains follows, all from one sample in a study of T cell responses to AZD1222 COVID-19 vaccine. The repertoire was sequenced with immunoSEQ multiplex PCR; TCRdb's copy has only in-frame clones and lacks some. The sample carries over 50,000 clones, about 80% recorded once. The specimen comprised peripheral blood, sampled 28 days after the second AZD1222 dose. The receptor source for this set is an adult who received the AZD1222 COVID-19 vaccine. Each CDR3 is given with its conserved first and last residue. D genes are given only for firm matches. Some rows mark clone size as missing; the rest say once, few, many or name a class of expanded clone.

d_gene	j_gene	abundance	v_gene	CDR3nt	CDR3aa
NA	TRBJ1-6	NA	TRBV3-1/TRBV3-2	TGTGCCAGCAGCCCAGGGGTTACAGGGTCACCCCTCCACTTT	CASSPGVTGSPLHF
TRBD1	TRBJ2-3	NA	TRBV11-2	TGTGCCAGCAGCTTAGATGACAGGGGGTCTTCTAGCACAGATACGCAGTATTTT	CASSLDDRGSSSTDTQYF
NA	TRBJ1-2	few	TRBV29-1	TGCAGCGTTGTTTATAACTATGGCTACACCTTC	CSVVYNYGYTF
TRBD1	TRBJ2-4	NA	TRBV19	TGTGCCAGTAGTGCCCGACAGGGAACAAACATTCAGTACTTC	CASSARQGTNIQYF
TRBD2	TRBJ2-7	NA	TRBV7-2	TGTGCCAGCAGCTTAAGACTAGCGGGAGGCGAGCAGTACTTC	CASSLRLAGGEQYF
NA	TRBJ2-5	NA	TRBV20-1	TGCAGTGCTGTTAGAGGGGAGACCCAGTACTTC	CSAVRGETQYF
NA	TRBJ2-7	NA	TRBV5-4	TGTGCCAGCAGCTTGGCCCCCGTGAGCTCCTACGAGCAGTACTTC	CASSLAPVSSYEQYF
TRBD2	TRBJ2-3	NA	TRBV7-6	TGTGCCAGCAGCCCGACTAGCGGCCTCACAGATACGCAGTATTTT	CASSPTSGLTDTQYF
NA	TRBJ1-2	NA	TRBV24-1	TGTGCCACCAGTGCTAGGGGTAAGGACTATGGCTACACCTTC	CATSARGKDYGYTF
TRBD1	TRBJ2-7	NA	TRBV27	TGTGCCAGCACGGGGACAGGCGAGGATGAGCAGTACTTC	CASTGTGEDEQYF
NA	TRBJ2-7	NA	TRBV11-2	TGTGCCAGCAGCTTAGTTCGGGTAGGGCAGGGGACTCCCTACGAGCAGTACTTC	CASSLVRVGQGTPYEQYF
TRBD1	TRBJ2-3	NA	TRBV10-3	TGTGCCATCAGTCCGCGGACAGGGGGCGAGGATACGCAGTATTTT	CAISPRTGGEDTQYF
TRBD2	TRBJ2-1	NA	TRBV10-2	TGCGCCATTTCGACGGCTAGCGGGTATGAGCAGTTCTTC	CAISTASGYEQFF
TRBD2	TRBJ2-2	NA	TRBV19	TGTGCCAGTAGTATAGATCGGCTTTCTAGCGGGGGTTCCGCGAACACCGGGGAGCTGTTTTTT	CASSIDRLSSGGSANTGELFF
TRBD1	TRBJ1-2	NA	TRBV5-1	TGCGCCAGTAGCTTGGACAGGGGAATAGATGGCTATGGCTACACCTTC	CASSLDRGIDGYGYTF
TRBD2	TRBJ2-3	NA	TRBV19	TGTGCCAGTAGTATAGTGGCTAGCGGGAGCACAGATACGCAGTATTTT	CASSIVASGSTDTQYF
NA	TRBJ2-3	few	TRBV7-6	TGTGCCAGCAGCCCCCAGGGGGGCGCGGGCACAGATACGCAGTATTTT	CASSPQGGAGTDTQYF
TRBD2	TRBJ2-1	NA	TRBV6-5	TGTGCCAGCAGTTCTAGCGGGAAAAATGAGCAGTTCTTC	CASSSSGKNEQFF
TRBD2	TRBJ2-3	NA	TRBV7-3	TGTGCCAGCAGCTCAAGCCCCAGCGGGGGGACAGATACGCAGTATTTT	CASSSSPSGGTDTQYF
NA	TRBJ2-7	NA	TRBV30	TGTGCCTGGAGTGATCAACTTCGCGAGCAGTACTTC	CAWSDQLREQYF
NA	TRBJ1-1	NA	TRBV18	TGTGCCAGCAAGTACGGGGAGAACACTGAAGCTTTCTTT	CASKYGENTEAFF
NA	TRBJ2-5	NA	TRBV30	TGTGCCTGGAGCCGGACCGGTATCCAAGAGACCCAGTACTTC	CAWSRTGIQETQYF
NA	TRBJ2-3	NA	TRBV2	TGTGCCAGCACCGGGATGACAAGTCGAGATACGCAGTATTTT	CASTGMTSRDTQYF
NA	TRBJ2-1	NA	TRBV3-1/TRBV3-2	TGTGCCAGCAGCCTCTCTGGGAACAATGAGCAGTTCTTC	CASSLSGNNEQFF
NA	TRBJ1-2	NA	TRBV7-9	TGTGCCAGCAGCTTAAACGGGGTAGGCGACTATGGCTACACCTTC	CASSLNGVGDYGYTF
NA	TRBJ1-1	NA	TRBV30	TGTGCCTCAATGACAGGCGAACTTAACACTGAAGCTTTCTTT	CASMTGELNTEAFF
TRBD1	TRBJ2-1	NA	TRBV28	TGTGCCAGCAGGACGAATCGACAGGGTTCCAGTGAGCAGTTCTTC	CASRTNRQGSSEQFF
TRBD1	TRBJ1-6	NA	TRBV6-1	TGTGCCAGCAGTGATTTTCCGGAAAGACAGGGCTCTAATTCACCCCTCCACTTT	CASSDFPERQGSNSPLHF
NA	TRBJ1-5	NA	TRBV6-5	TGTGCCAGCAGTTATCTGGGGACGGCTCAGCCCCAGCATTTT	CASSYLGTAQPQHF
TRBD1	TRBJ1-1	NA	TRBV5-1	TGCGCCAGCAGCATAGAGACAGGGACTGAAGCTTTCTTT	CASSIETGTEAFF
NA	TRBJ2-1	NA	TRBV25-1	TGTGCCAGCAGCCCCCCCGTGGGGGGCGAAAAATATGAGCAGTTCTTC	CASSPPVGGEKYEQFF
TRBD1	TRBJ1-3	NA	TRBV5-4	TGTGCCAGCAGCTCACAGGGGCTAGAAGGAAACACCATATATTTT	CASSSQGLEGNTIYF
NA	TRBJ1-1	NA	TRBV29-1	TGCAGCGTTGACCGGGGGGGGACTGAAGCTTTCTTT	CSVDRGGTEAFF
TRBD1	TRBJ1-4	NA	TRBV14	TGTGCCAGCAGCCGCACGGACAGGGATGAAAAACTGTTTTTT	CASSRTDRDEKLFF
NA	TRBJ1-1	NA	TRBV5-1	TGCGCCAGCAGCTTGGCCGAGAACACTGAAGCTTTCTTT	CASSLAENTEAFF